The 11 T cell receptor beta chains given below trace back to one sample, sequenced in a study of cytomegalovirus exposure and HLA in healthy donors. PCR primers comprised 60 Vbeta and 13 Jbeta primers. Method: immunoSEQ multiplex PCR; TCRdb's copy keeps in-frame clones and lacks some. The sample has more than 100,000 clones; the top ten hold about 1.4%. The source material was PBMCs. The receptor set was obtained from a middle-aged woman in good health and CMV-seronegative.

Comments on this clone: This sample includes further DNA sequences coding for the same CDR3. J is TRBJ1-2 and V is TRBV7-2; 8 bases map to TRBD1. The CDR3 spans 13 residues. V was clipped by 6 bases and J by 6 bases; unmatched bases: 6. The germline CDR1 and CDR2 sequences are SGHTA and FQGNSA. The CDR3 DNA is TGTGCCAGCAGTTCCACAGGGGGGGATGGCTACACCTTC. Translated: CASSSTGGDGYTF.

This rearrangement joins TRBV6-1 to TRBJ1-2; TRBD1 aligns across 10 bases. This CDR3 has 14 amino acids. Germline V lookup: CDR1 MNHNS, CDR2 SASEGT. With V trimmed by 6 bases and J by 4 bases, 5 bases remained unmatched. Here the CDR3 reads CASRADRGAYGYTF. As DNA, the CDR3 is TGTGCCAGCAGGGCGGACAGGGGGGCCTATGGCTACACCTTC.

This rearrangement joins TRBV11-2 to TRBJ1-1; D ambiguous. The germline V and J ends were trimmed by 3 bases and 4 bases, with 3 bases remaining between them. Per germline, CDR1 SGHAT and CDR2 FQNNGV. The CDR3 consists of 11 residues. CDR3 sequence (DNA): TGTGCCAGCAGCTTCCTCACTGAAGCTTTCTTT. Encoded protein: CASSFLTEAFF.

The gene calls are TRBV5-6 and TRBJ1-5; 7 bases are a match to TRBD1. This CDR3 is built from 15 residues. V lost 4 bases to trimming and J lost 4 bases; unmatched junction nucleotides: 8. Germline-derived CDR1 and CDR2 are SGHDT and YYEEEE. The CDR3 reads CASSEQGVWNQPQHF. The CDR3 DNA follows: TGTGCCAGCAGCGAGCAGGGGGTGTGGAATCAGCCCCAGCATTTT. Drawing the rest from reference TRBV5-6 and TRBJ1-5, the complete variable domain is DAGVTQSPTHLIKTRGQQVTLRCSPKSGHDTVSWYQQALGQGPQFIFQYYEEEERQRGNFPDRFSGHQFPNYSSELNVNALLLGDSALYLCASSEQGVWNQPQHFGDGTRLSIL.

The V and J genes are TRBV19 and TRBJ2-1; 16 positions agree with TRBD2. V shed 7 bases, J shed 10 bases, and the junction held 13 bases outside the gene matches. The CDR3 has 17 residues. Germline V CDR1 and CDR2: LNHDA, SQIVND (reference sequence). The CDR3 coding sequence is TGTGCCAGTACAGAAGTGGGACTAGCGGGGGGGCAAGGAGAGCAGTTCTTC. This gives the protein CASTEVGLAGGQGEQFF.

Worth noting for this clone: One end of the junction fails to match germline, which may point to a read error. The V gene is TRBV7-9, the J gene TRBJ2-2; 8 positions agree with TRBD1. Per the germline V gene, CDR1 is SEHNR and CDR2 is FQNEAQ (reference sequence). The CDR3 consists of 15 residues. The CDR3 coding sequence is TGTGCCAGCAGCTTAAATCGGGACAGGCGAGAGGAGTTGTTTTTT. Translation gives CASSLNRDRREELFF.

Comments on this clone: Distinct nucleotide sequences in the sample also encode this CDR3. V gene TRBV15 combines with J gene TRBJ2-2, with TRBD1 identical over 8 bases. The CDR3 runs 15 residues. The trim removed 1 base at V and 4 bases at J, leaving 2 bases unmatched. CDR1 is LNHNV and CDR2 is YYDKDF in the germline V gene (reference sequence). The chain's CDR3 is CATSRGQGTTGELFF. In nucleotides, the CDR3 is TGTGCCACCAGCAGAGGACAGGGGACCACCGGGGAGCTGTTTTTT.

The chain carries TRBV11-2 and TRBJ1-5; TRBD1 is a possible D gene (5 bases). The germline V gene encodes CDR1 SGHAT and CDR2 FQNNGV. The V end was cut by 5 bases, the J end by 5 bases, with 16 bases between. The length of the CDR3 is 15 residues. CDR3 in amino acids: CASSRGQGKDQPQHF. CDR3 DNA sequence: TGTGCCAGCAGCCGAGGTCAGGGAAAGGATCAGCCCCAGCATTTT.

V is TRBV10-1 and J is TRBJ1-1; a weak D match, TRBD1 (6 bases). V lost 7 bases, J lost 0 bases, and 15 bases lay in between. CDR1 WNHNN and CDR2 SYGVQD come from the germline V gene (reference sequence). The CDR3 contains 15 residues. CDR3 DNA sequence: TGCGCCAGCACCGGGACAACCTTTATGAACACTGAAGCTTTCTTT. Its protein is CASTGTTFMNTEAFF.

The gene calls are TRBV5-1 and TRBJ2-3; TRBD2 might be the D (6 bases). Germline lookup yields CDR1 SGHRS and CDR2 YFSETQ. This CDR3 has 14 amino acids. The V end was cut by 5 bases, the J end by 2 bases, with 12 bases between. The CDR3 here is CASSGGWDTDTQYF. CDR3 nucleotides: TGCGCCAGCAGTGGGGGGTGGGACACAGATACGCAGTATTTT.

This CDR3 reads CATSMVGAFEAFF. The DNA of the CDR3 is TGTGCCACCAGCATGGTGGGGGCGTTTGAAGCTTTCTTT. This chain connects TRBV15 to TRBJ1-1; a weak D match, TRBD1 (6 bases). Trimming took off 4 bases at V and 7 bases at J, with 13 bases between the two ends. This CDR3 spans 13 amino acids. CDR1 is LNHNV and CDR2 is YYDKDF in the germline V gene (reference sequence).